This T cell receptor (beta chain) was sequenced for a study of cytomegalovirus exposure and HLA in healthy donors. General study results and limits: Rare sequences made up most TCRs, while some public TCRs were found in many donors. Accounts indicate the classifier identified cytomegalovirus status with strong specificity and sensitivity. The study put some 150 TCR beta chains on its list as cytomegalovirus-associated.

On this clone: Its antigen is unidentified.

The protocol was immunoSEQ multiplex PCR, while the TCRdb copy is restricted to in-frame clones and leaves out a portion. The sample holds 250,000 to 400,000 clones, about 90% seen once. The V gene's germline CDR1 is ENHRY and CDR2 SYGVKD. CDR3 length equals 15 residues. With 3 bases removed from V and 6 bases from J, the gap between germline ends came to 15 bases. Material for sequencing was PBMCs. The TCR sequence derives from a woman aged 25 to 39 in good health and CMV-seropositive. The genes are TRBV10-3 and TRBJ2-1; no clear D. This CDR3 is CAISDRGYEGNEQFF. The CDR3 DNA sequence: TGTGCCATCAGTGATAGAGGCTACGAAGGCAATGAGCAGTTCTTC.